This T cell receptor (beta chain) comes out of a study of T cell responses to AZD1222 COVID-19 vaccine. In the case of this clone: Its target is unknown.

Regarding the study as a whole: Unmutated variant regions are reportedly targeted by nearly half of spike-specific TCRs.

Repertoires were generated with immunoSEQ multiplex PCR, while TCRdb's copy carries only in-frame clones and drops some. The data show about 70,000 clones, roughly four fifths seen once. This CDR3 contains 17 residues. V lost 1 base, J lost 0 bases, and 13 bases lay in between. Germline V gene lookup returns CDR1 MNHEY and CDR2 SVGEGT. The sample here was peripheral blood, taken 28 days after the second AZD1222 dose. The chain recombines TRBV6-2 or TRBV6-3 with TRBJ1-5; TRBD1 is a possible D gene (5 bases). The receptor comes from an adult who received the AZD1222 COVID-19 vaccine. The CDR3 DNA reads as TGTGCCAGCAGTTACTACCCGATAAGGGGTAGCAATCAGCCCCAGCATTTT. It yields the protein CASSYYPIRGSNQPQHF.